Shown below are 4 T cell receptor beta chains from a single sample sequenced in a study of shared clonotypes between healthy human individuals. Cells designated naive CD8 were CD45RO-negative and were positively selected for CCR7, with terminally differentiated effector memory CD45RA+ cells excluded. TCRdb's copy holds only in-frame clones and misses some; the assay was immunoSEQ multiplex PCR. Of 2 million to 2.5 million clones listed, 90% to 95% are singletons. The sample comprised naive CD8+ T cells from PBMCs. The source is a man between 18 and 29 years old in good health. Some clones in this sample may be carry-over from other donors' samples.

J is TRBJ2-3 and V is TRBV5-1; 8 positions agree with TRBD1. V gave up 2 bases and J gave up 4 bases; unmatched junction bases: 6. CDR1 is SGHRS and CDR2 is YFSETQ in the germline V gene. The CDR3 covers 15 residues. The CDR3 bases are TGCGCCAGCAGCTTCGGACAGGGATTTTCAGATACGCAGTATTTT. It yields the protein CASSFGQGFSDTQYF.

The V and J genes are TRBV27 and TRBJ1-3, with D unresolved. Trimming shortened V by 7 bases and J by 0 bases, and 7 bases separated the two germline ends. Germline assignment: CDR1 MNHEY and CDR2 SMNVEV (reference sequence). This CDR3 has 13 amino acids. CDR3 sequence (DNA): TGTGCCAGCAATTTCCCCTCTGGAAACACCATATATTTT. It encodes CASNFPSGNTIYF.

V is TRBV27 and J is TRBJ2-7; the D gene is possibly TRBD1 (6 bases). The V gene lost 7 bases and the J gene lost 2 bases, with 9 bases spanning the gap. Germline CDR1 MNHEY, CDR2 SMNVEV (reference sequence). The CDR3 has 12 amino acids. CDR3: CASTKGAYEQYF. The CDR3 DNA reads TGTGCCAGCACCAAGGGGGCCTACGAGCAGTACTTC.

A word on this clone: The junction departs from germline at one end; a sequencing error may be responsible. The chain joins TRBV7-9 to TRBJ2-5, with TRBD2 identical over 8 bases. The V gene's germline CDR1 is SEHNR and CDR2 FQNEAQ (reference sequence). This CDR3 has 13 residues. CDR3 loop: CASRLAGQETQYF. The DNA of the CDR3 is TGTGCCAGCAGATTAGCGGGGCAAGAGACCCAGTACTTC.